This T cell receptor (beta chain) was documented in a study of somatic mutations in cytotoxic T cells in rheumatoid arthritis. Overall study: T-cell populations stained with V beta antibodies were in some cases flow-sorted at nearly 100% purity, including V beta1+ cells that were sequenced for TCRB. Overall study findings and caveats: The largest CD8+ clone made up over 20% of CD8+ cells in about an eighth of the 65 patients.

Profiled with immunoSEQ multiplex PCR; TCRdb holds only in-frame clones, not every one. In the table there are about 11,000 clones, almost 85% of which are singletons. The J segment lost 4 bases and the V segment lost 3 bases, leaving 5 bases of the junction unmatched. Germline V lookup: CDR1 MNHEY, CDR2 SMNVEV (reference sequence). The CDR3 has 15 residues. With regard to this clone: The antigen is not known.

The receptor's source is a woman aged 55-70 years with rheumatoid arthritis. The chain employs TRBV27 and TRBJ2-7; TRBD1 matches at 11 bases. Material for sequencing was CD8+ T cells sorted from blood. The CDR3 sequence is CASSLGQGETYEQYF. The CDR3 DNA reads TGTGCCAGCAGTTTGGGACAGGGGGAGACTTACGAGCAGTACTTC.